Each of the 29 T cell receptor beta chains below was sequenced from the same sample in a study of Graves' ophthalmopathy and Graves' hyperthyroidism. Investigators amplified TCR beta CDR3 regions from RNA transcripts. HTBI-primed first-round RT-PCR preceded second-round multiplex PCR. From the multiplex PCR reads, TCRdb called clonotypes with MiXCR, one entry per CDR3 protein. The profile shows about 200,000 distinct CDR3 sequences, about 32% of them singletons. The sample was peripheral blood. The receptors here all came from a man aged 50 to 60 with Graves' ophthalmopathy.

The chain joins TRBV6-1 to TRBJ2-7; TRBD1 aligns across 8 bases. Germline V gene sequence: CDR1 MNHNS, CDR2 SASEGT. The CDR3 sequence is 14 residues long. V was pared by 8 bases and J by 5 bases, with 11 bases of the junction left unmatched. The chain's CDR3 is CASLGGQGADEQYF. The DNA for the CDR3 is TGTGCCAGCTTGGGCGGACAGGGTGCTGACGAGCAGTACTTC.

This clonotype was observed at least ten times. The chain combines TRBV29-1 with TRBJ2-7, with TRBD2 as a possible D gene (6 bases). This CDR3 contains 13 residues. From germline, CDR1 is SQVTM and CDR2 ANQGSEA. CDR3 sequence (DNA): TGCGGAGTTTATGGAGGGGCTAGTAACGAGCAGTACTTC. As protein: CGVYGGASNEQYF.

The gene calls are TRBV4-3 and TRBJ2-2; no reliable D call. The V and J ends lost 5 bases and 2 bases respectively, with 15 bases between them. The CDR3 is 16 residues long. The germline V gene has CDR1 LGHNA and CDR2 YSLEER. CDR3 coding DNA: TGCGCCAGCAGCGAAGGATCCTGGGCCAACACCGGGGAGCTGTTTTTT. This encodes CASSEGSWANTGELFF.

A single count supports this clonotype. The chain couples TRBV6-5 to TRBJ1-5; D is unclear. The germline V gene encodes CDR1 MNHEY and CDR2 SVGAGI. There are 14 residues in the CDR3. The V and J ends lost 2 bases and 4 bases respectively, with 9 bases between them. Here the CDR3 reads CASSYEPSNQPQHF. The CDR3 DNA reads TGTGCCAGCAGTTACGAGCCGAGTAATCAGCCCCAGCATTTT.

The chain carries TRBV12-3 or TRBV12-4 and TRBJ2-7; D is ambiguous. Trimming removed 2 bases at V and 12 bases at J, with 14 bases between. The CDR3 covers 12 residues. The CDR3 reads CASSLPPSSVYF. CDR3 DNA: TGTGCCAGCAGTTTACCCCCTTCGTCTGTGTACTTC.

This clonotype was seen many times. This chain uses TRBV10-3 with TRBJ2-5; D remains unclear. V was clipped by 0 bases and J by 2 bases, with 16 bases between them. This CDR3 has 17 amino acids. The germline CDR1 and CDR2 sequences are ENHRY and SYGVKD. The CDR3 sequence is CAISESPEDLLQETQYF. DNA for the CDR3: TGTGCCATCAGTGAGTCCCCAGAGGACCTACTACAAGAGACCCAGTACTTC.

This clonotype was seen at least ten times. The V gene is TRBV20-1, the J gene TRBJ2-5, with 10 bases lining up with TRBD2. This CDR3 has 14 residues. Germline CDR1 is DFQATT and CDR2 is SNEGSKA (reference sequence). The V segment lost 3 bases and the J segment 3 bases; nucleotides outside the gene matches: 4. CDR3 protein: CSARTGLAEETQYF. DNA for the CDR3: TGCAGTGCTAGGACAGGACTAGCGGAAGAGACCCAGTACTTC.

This clonotype was observed many times. The gene calls are TRBV20-1 and TRBJ2-7, with 10 positions matching TRBD2. The CDR3 is made up of 15 amino acids. The germline CDR1 and CDR2 sequences are DFQATT and SNEGSKA (reference sequence). V was clipped by 6 bases and J by 2 bases; unmatched bases: 10. The CDR3 nucleotides are TGCAGTGCCTTCTCCGGGACTAGCGCCACCTACGAGCAGTACTTC. Translated: CSAFSGTSATYEQYF.

This clonotype was recorded at least ten times. The chain carries TRBV11-2 and TRBJ2-2, with 15 nucleotides matching TRBD2. V shed 5 bases, J shed 5 bases, and the junction held 6 bases outside the gene matches. Germline V gives CDR1 SGHAT, CDR2 FQNNGV. This CDR3 contains 17 residues. CDR3 region: CASSTRTSGRVTGELFF. DNA of the CDR3: TGTGCCAGCAGCACCCGGACTAGCGGGAGGGTTACCGGGGAGCTGTTTTTT.

This clonotype was seen many times. The chain is built from TRBV20-1 and TRBJ2-5, with TRBD2 identical over 13 bases. In germline, CDR1 is DFQATT, CDR2 SNEGSKA (reference sequence). With 6 bases clipped from V and 4 bases from J, the junction kept 5 bases outside the gene matches. CDR3 length: 14 amino acids. The CDR3 nucleotides are TGCAGTGCAATACGGACTAGCGGGAGAGAGACCCAGTACTTC. Translating it yields CSAIRTSGRETQYF.

The chain couples TRBV20-1 to TRBJ1-1; no definite D call. V was shortened by 6 bases and J by 3 bases, with 11 bases between the two germline ends. Germline CDR1 reads DFQATT; CDR2 reads SNEGSKA (reference sequence). CDR3 length equals 12 residues. This chain's CDR3 is CSALSSDTEAFF. CDR3 sequence (DNA): TGCAGTGCCCTTTCATCCGACACTGAAGCTTTCTTT.

This clonotype appeared many times. The chain has TRBV6-5 and TRBJ1-3, with 10 bases lining up with TRBD1. This CDR3 region has 14 residues. Germline lookup yields CDR1 MNHEY and CDR2 SVGAGI. J was trimmed by 7 bases and V by 2 bases; bases with no gene match: 2. Written as DNA, the CDR3 is TGTGCCAGCAGTTACCGGACAGGGGGGAACACCATATATTTT. Protein: CASSYRTGGNTIYF.

Ten or more counts support this clonotype. The genes are TRBV6-6 and TRBJ2-4; D possibly corresponds to TRBD1 (5 bases). V was shortened by 5 bases and J by 0 bases, with 17 bases between the two germline ends. Germline V gene sequence: CDR1 MNHNY, CDR2 SVGAGI (reference sequence). This CDR3 is 17 amino acids long. The CDR3: CASSPIPGSLAKNIQYF. The CDR3 DNA reads as TGTGCCAGCAGTCCGATACCAGGGTCGCTAGCCAAAAACATTCAGTACTTC.

This clonotype came up a few times. As DNA, the CDR3 is TGTGCCAGCCGGTATGTCGGTGAAGCTTTCTTT. It codes for CASRYVGEAFF. The chain couples TRBV12-3 or TRBV12-4 to TRBJ1-1; no clear D. Between the trimmed V and J ends, which lost 8 bases and 7 bases, there was a span of 11 bases. The CDR3 has 11 residues.

V and J are TRBV7-2 and TRBJ1-6; D is undetermined. Trimming left V 2 bases short and J 5 bases short, with 13 bases between. Germline CDR1 and CDR2: SGHTA and FQGNSA. This CDR3 is 16 amino acids long. CDR3 sequence: CASSLLPPGNNSPLHF. The CDR3 bases are TGTGCCAGCAGCTTACTCCCCCCGGGAAATAATTCACCCCTCCACTTT. The whole variable domain, filled in from reference TRBV7-2 and TRBJ1-6, reads GAGVSQSPSNKVTEKGKDVELRCDPISGHTALYWYRQSLGQGLEFLIYFQGNSAPDKSGLPSDRFSAERTGGSVSTLTIQRTQQEDSAVYLCASSLLPPGNNSPLHFGNGTRLTVT.

The sample holds many counts of this clonotype. As DNA, the CDR3 is TGCAGTGCGGGACTAACTCGAGGGACCCAGTACTTC. This sequence encodes CSAGLTRGTQYF. The chain is built from TRBV20-1 and TRBJ2-5, with 7 bases lining up with TRBD2. V lost 6 bases and J lost 7; bases outside the gene matches: 8. The CDR3 contains 12 residues. The germline CDR1 and CDR2 sequences are DFQATT and SNEGSKA (reference sequence).

This clonotype was seen ten or more times. CDR3 in DNA: TGCAGTGCCGGCATCCGGACTAGCGGGACCTACGAGCAGTACTTC. It encodes CSAGIRTSGTYEQYF. The chain recombines TRBV20-1 with TRBJ2-7; 12 positions match TRBD2. CDR1 is DFQATT, CDR2 SNEGSKA, per germline (reference sequence). The CDR3 is 15 amino acids. V shed 6 bases, J shed 2 bases, and the junction held 8 bases outside the gene matches.

This chain joins TRBV15 and TRBJ2-5; the D is unclear. The germline V gene encodes CDR1 LNHNV and CDR2 YYDKDF (reference sequence). The CDR3 contains 13 residues. V shed 3 bases and J shed 5 bases, with 10 bases lying between them. The CDR3 nucleotides read TGTGCCACCAGCAGTCGTCGTGAGGAGACCCAGTACTTC. It specifies CATSSRREETQYF.

This clonotype was detected many times. V is TRBV19 and J is TRBJ1-3; D is undetermined. The CDR3 sequence is 13 residues long. V was pared by 5 bases and J by 0 bases, with 5 bases between. Per the germline V gene, CDR1 is LNHDA and CDR2 is SQIVND (reference sequence). CDR3 in amino acids: CASSGSSGNTIYF. For the CDR3, the DNA is TGTGCCAGTAGTGGCAGCTCTGGAAACACCATATATTTT.

This chain uses TRBV7-8 with TRBJ1-1; 7 bases are shared with TRBD1. CDR3 length equals 16 residues. Germline values: CDR1 SGHVS, CDR2 FQNEAQ. The J segment lost 8 bases and the V segment lost 6 bases, leaving 18 bases of the junction unmatched. The CDR3 region is CASSNLDRATVPEAFF. CDR3 in DNA: TGTGCCAGCAGTAACCTCGACAGGGCAACGGTTCCCGAAGCTTTCTTT.

This clonotype appeared many times. The CDR3 does not close with the conserved phenylalanine or tryptophan, likely indicating a read error. The gene calls are TRBV25-1 and TRBJ1-1, with a tentative D call TRBD1 (5 bases). V was pared by 3 bases and J by 0 bases, with 11 bases between. Germline CDR1 reads MGHDK; CDR2 reads SYGVNS. The CDR3 length is 15 residues. In nucleotides, the CDR3 is TGTGCCAGCAGTGACTTTACAGGAGTGAACACTGAAGCTTTCCTT. Its translation: CASSDFTGVNTEAFL.

The table lists this clonotype with many counts. This chain joins TRBV2 and TRBJ1-5; D is possibly TRBD1 (5 bases). Trimming pared 3 bases from V and 3 bases from J, leaving 21 bases between. Germline CDR1 and CDR2: SNHLY and FYNNEI. The CDR3 consists of 18 residues. The DNA for the CDR3 is TGTGCCAGCAGTGATGATCGCCACGACAGAGACCTCAATCAGCCCCAGCATTTT. Translating it yields CASSDDRHDRDLNQPQHF. The complete variable domain, with remaining parts taken from reference TRBV2 and TRBJ1-5, reads EPEVTQTPSHQVTQMGQEVILRCVPISNHLYFYWYRQILGQKVEFLVSFYNNEISEKSEIFDDQFSVERPDGSNFTLKIRSTKLEDSAMYFCASSDDRHDRDLNQPQHFGDGTRLSIL.

This clonotype was detected many times. The rearrangement links TRBV6-5 to TRBJ1-2; D is perhaps TRBD1 (6 bases). V shed 5 bases and J shed 8 bases, with 12 bases lying between them. The CDR3 consists of 12 residues. Germline CDR1 and CDR2: MNHEY and SVGAGI. CDR3 sequence: CASSRQTGGYTF. The CDR3 DNA reads TGTGCCAGCAGTCGACAGACAGGCGGCTACACCTTC.

Ten or more counts support this clonotype. The V gene is TRBV20-1, the J gene TRBJ2-5; TRBD1 matches at 8 bases. The CDR3 spans 14 residues. Germline trimming cut 3 bases from V and 5 bases from J; bases unmatched to any gene: 8. In germline, CDR1 is DFQATT, CDR2 SNEGSKA (reference sequence). CDR3 DNA sequence: TGCAGTGCTAGGGCAGGGGGCGCGGGGGAGACCCAGTACTTC. As protein: CSARAGGAGETQYF.

This clonotype was recorded at least ten times. This sequence joins TRBV7-2 and TRBJ2-4; tentatively, D is TRBD2 (5 bases). CDR1 and CDR2 (germline): SGHTA, FQGNSA. The CDR3 extends over 17 amino acids. Between the trimmed V and J ends, which lost 5 bases and 1 base, there was a span of 18 bases. CDR3 sequence: CASSGEGSAYAKNIQYF. In DNA form, the CDR3 reads TGTGCCAGCAGCGGCGAGGGCAGCGCTTATGCCAAAAACATTCAGTACTTC.

In its sample, this clonotype was seen once. The chain joins TRBV28 to TRBJ1-1; TRBD1 might be the D (5 bases). CDR3 length equals 15 residues. The germline gives CDR1 MDHEN, CDR2 SYDVKM. The germline V and J ends were trimmed by 3 bases and 2 bases, with 13 bases remaining between them. Here the CDR3 DNA reads TGTGCCAGCAGTTTTGGGGCTGGGGTCAACACTGAAGCTTTCTTT. Translated: CASSFGAGVNTEAFF.

There are many counts of this clonotype. The chain links TRBV6-5 to TRBJ1-1; a possible D gene is TRBD1 (6 bases). This CDR3 has 13 residues. The V gene's germline CDR1 is MNHEY and CDR2 SVGAGI. The germline V and J ends were trimmed by 6 bases and 8 bases, with 16 bases remaining between them. CDR3 in amino acids: CASSRGGRVEAFF. CDR3 nucleotides: TGTGCCAGCAGCCGGGGGGGCAGAGTGGAAGCTTTCTTT.

The chain joins TRBV6-5 to TRBJ1-1; possibly TRBD1 for D (5 bases). Germline CDR1 MNHEY, CDR2 SVGAGI. Trimming cost V 0 bases and J 0 bases, with 14 bases left between them. The CDR3 consists of 17 residues. CDR3 sequence: CASSYSGRTYMNTEAFF. Here the CDR3 DNA reads TGTGCCAGCAGTTACTCGGGACGGACTTACATGAACACTGAAGCTTTCTTT.

This clonotype was found many times. This rearrangement joins TRBV3-1 to TRBJ2-2, with D maybe TRBD2 (5 bases). Trimming shortened V by 4 bases and J by 7 bases, and 22 bases separated the two germline ends. CDR1 and CDR2 (germline): LGHDT, YNNKEL (reference sequence). This CDR3 is 17 amino acids long. CDR3 sequence (DNA): TGTGCCAGCAGCCCAGCGATGCGGGCGCGGAGAAACGGGGAGCTGTTTTTT. It specifies CASSPAMRARRNGELFF. The entire variable domain, with the rest obtained from reference TRBV3-1 and TRBJ2-2, is as follows: DTAVSQTPKYLVTQMGNDKSIKCEQNLGHDTMYWYKQDSKKFLKIMFSYNNKELIINETVPNRFSPKSPDKAHLNLHINSLELGDSAVYFCASSPAMRARRNGELFFGEGSRLTVL.